Given below is one T cell receptor beta chain in context. The antigen it recognizes is unknown. No base qualities exist here, and no much larger clone lies one base off it. These data are taken from a study of T cell changes during pregnancy in multiple sclerosis (dated 2019 in TCRdb). With regard to the full study: The study examined how the T cell repertoire changed over the course of pregnancy in women with multiple sclerosis.

Libraries were made using the immunoSEQ multiplex PCR assay. TCRdb stores this immuneACCESS table with in-frame sequences only. Part of the clones is absent; in the studies checked, under half of the shortfall reflects unresolved V genes, and no reason is known for the rest. A total of roughly 18,000 clones appear in this sample, approximately 84% of them only once. The top ten hold less than 12% of the sample. V is pruned by 4 bases and J by 7 bases, leaving 14 bases of the junction without a gene match. There are 16 amino acids in the CDR3, from cysteine to phenylalanine inclusive. Just CDR3 DNA is preserved here, 48 bases in frame from base 1. Looking up the germline V gene (reference sequence) yields CDR1 SEHNR and CDR2 FQNEAQ.

The sequence is built from TRBV7-9 and TRBJ1-2; TRBD1 aligns with 8 central bases. Source: CD8+ T cells from peripheral blood mononuclear cells, taken in the second trimester of pregnancy. The receptor comes from a female donor in good health, enrolled as a control in a pregnancy study. The CDR3 protein: CASSSTSDGQGGGYTF. The DNA sequence follows: TGTGCCAGCAGCTCGACGTCAGACGGACAGGGCGGTGGCTACACCTTC.